The T cell receptor beta chain under discussion was sequenced for a study of Ad26.COV2.S vaccination and SARS-CoV-2 variants. The wider study: Donor had been placed in the Ad26.COV2.S arm of the COV1001 trial. The study gave Ad26.COV2.S intramuscularly, once or twice 56 days apart. Study results and caveats: Non-spike TCR breadth did not differ much between vaccine and placebo recipients.

About this clone: Its antigen is still unknown.

The sample's treatment: around 19 received Ad26.COV2.S at low or high dose, single or two shots; 5 received placebo; per-sample allocation not given. Day 63 after the first vaccine or placebo injection was the time point for sampling. Here immunoSEQ multiplex PCR was the method, and the copy in TCRdb shows in-frame clones only, minus some. This table has about 320,000 clones, just over 85% appearing once. CDR1 and CDR2 (germline): DFQATT, SNEGSKA (reference sequence). This CDR3 is built from 14 residues. V trimming: 3 bases; J trimming: 4 bases; junction bases outside the gene matches: 8. The J gene is TRBJ1-2, the V gene TRBV20-1, with 7 positions matching TRBD1. The TCR was taken from a person between 18 and 65 years old who received the Ad26.COV2.S COVID-19 vaccine or a placebo. The sequenced sample was peripheral blood, obtained in a trial of Ad26.COV2.S vaccine versus placebo. The CDR3 sequence is CSASIQGVSYGYTF. In nucleotides, the CDR3 is TGCAGTGCTAGTATCCAGGGGGTGTCCTATGGCTACACCTTC.